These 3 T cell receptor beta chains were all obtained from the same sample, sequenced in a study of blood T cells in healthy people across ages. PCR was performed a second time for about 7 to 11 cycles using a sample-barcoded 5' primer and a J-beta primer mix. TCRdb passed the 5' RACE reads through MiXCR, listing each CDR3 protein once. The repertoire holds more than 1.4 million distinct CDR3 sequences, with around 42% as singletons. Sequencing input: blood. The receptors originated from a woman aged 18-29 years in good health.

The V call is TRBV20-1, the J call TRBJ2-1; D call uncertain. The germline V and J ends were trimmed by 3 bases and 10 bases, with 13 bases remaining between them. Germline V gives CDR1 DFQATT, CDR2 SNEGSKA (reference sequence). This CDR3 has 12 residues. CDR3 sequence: CSARGLGREQFF. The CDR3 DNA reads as TGCAGTGCTAGGGGTCTGGGCCGAGAGCAGTTCTTC.

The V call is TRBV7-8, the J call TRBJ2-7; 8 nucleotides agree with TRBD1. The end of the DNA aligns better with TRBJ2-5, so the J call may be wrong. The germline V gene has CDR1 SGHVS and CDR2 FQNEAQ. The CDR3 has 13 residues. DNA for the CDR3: TGTGCCAGCAGCACGGACAGGGTCGAGACCCAGTACTTC. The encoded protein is CASSTDRVETQYF.

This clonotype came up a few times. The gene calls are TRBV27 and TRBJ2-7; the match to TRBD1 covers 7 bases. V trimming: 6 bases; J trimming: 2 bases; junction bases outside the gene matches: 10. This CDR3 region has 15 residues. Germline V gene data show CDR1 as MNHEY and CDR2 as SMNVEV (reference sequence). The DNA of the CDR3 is TGTGCCAGCAGATCACGTCGGGACAGACCCTACGAGCAGTACTTC. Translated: CASRSRRDRPYEQYF.